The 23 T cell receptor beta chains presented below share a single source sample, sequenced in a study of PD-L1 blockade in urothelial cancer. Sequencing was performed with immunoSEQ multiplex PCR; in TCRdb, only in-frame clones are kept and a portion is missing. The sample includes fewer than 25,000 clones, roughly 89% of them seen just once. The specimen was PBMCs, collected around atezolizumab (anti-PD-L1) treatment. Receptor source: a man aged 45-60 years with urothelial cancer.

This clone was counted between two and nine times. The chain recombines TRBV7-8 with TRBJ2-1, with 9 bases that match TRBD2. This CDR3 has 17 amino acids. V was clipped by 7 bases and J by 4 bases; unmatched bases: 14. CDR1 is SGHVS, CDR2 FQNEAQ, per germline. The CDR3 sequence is CASTAGGIDGVYNEQFF. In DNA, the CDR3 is TGTGCCAGCACCGCGGGAGGGATCGACGGAGTTTACAATGAGCAGTTCTTC.

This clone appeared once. This CDR3 reads CATAQGAAEKLFF. In DNA, the CDR3 is TGCGCCACCGCACAGGGGGCGGCTGAAAAACTGTTTTTT. The chain joins TRBV10-2 to TRBJ1-4; 9 nucleotides match TRBD1. CDR3 length equals 13 residues. Germline-derived CDR1 and CDR2 are WSHSY and SAAADI. V dropped 10 bases and J dropped 7; count of bases not matched to a gene: 7.

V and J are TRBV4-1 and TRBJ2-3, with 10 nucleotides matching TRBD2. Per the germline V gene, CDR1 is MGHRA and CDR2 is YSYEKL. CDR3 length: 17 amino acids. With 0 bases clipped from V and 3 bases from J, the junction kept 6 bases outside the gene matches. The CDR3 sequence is CASSQDRAGGPTDTQYF. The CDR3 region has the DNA TGCGCCAGCAGCCAAGATCGAGCGGGAGGGCCTACAGATACGCAGTATTTT.

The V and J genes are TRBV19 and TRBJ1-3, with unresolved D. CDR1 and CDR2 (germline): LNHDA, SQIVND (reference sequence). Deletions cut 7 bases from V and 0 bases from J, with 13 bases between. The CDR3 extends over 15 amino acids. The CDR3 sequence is CASKISQRSGNTIYF. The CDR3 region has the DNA TGTGCCAGTAAAATAAGTCAGCGCTCTGGAAACACCATATATTTT.

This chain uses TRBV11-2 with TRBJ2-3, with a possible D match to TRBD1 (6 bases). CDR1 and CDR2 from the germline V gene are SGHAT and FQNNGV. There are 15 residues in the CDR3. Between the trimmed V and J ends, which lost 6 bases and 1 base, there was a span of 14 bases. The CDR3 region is CASSQGAGGTDTQYF. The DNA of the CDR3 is TGTGCCAGCAGTCAAGGGGCAGGGGGCACAGATACGCAGTATTTT.

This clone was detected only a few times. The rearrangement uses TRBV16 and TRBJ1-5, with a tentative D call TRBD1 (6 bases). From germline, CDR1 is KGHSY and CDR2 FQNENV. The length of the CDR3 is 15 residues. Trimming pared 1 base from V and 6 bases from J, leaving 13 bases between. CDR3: CASSQYMTGAQPQHF. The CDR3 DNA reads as TGTGCCAGCAGCCAATATATGACAGGAGCTCAGCCCCAGCATTTT.

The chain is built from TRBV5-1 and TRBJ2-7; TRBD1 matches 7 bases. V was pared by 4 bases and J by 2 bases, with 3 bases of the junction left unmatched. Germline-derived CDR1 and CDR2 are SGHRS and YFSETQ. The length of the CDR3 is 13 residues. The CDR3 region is CASSKGQTYEQYF. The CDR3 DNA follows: TGCGCCAGCAGCAAGGGACAGACCTACGAGCAGTACTTC.

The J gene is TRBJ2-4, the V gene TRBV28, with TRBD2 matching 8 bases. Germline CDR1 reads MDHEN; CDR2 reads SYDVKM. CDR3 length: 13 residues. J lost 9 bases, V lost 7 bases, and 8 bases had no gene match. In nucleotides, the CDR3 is TGTGCCAGCACGGCCGGGACTAGGGGCATTCAGTACTTC. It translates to CASTAGTRGIQYF.

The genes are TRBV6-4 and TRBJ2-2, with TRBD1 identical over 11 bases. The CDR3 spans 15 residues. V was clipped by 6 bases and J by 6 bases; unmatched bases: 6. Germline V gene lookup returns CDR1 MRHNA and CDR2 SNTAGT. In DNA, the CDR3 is TGTGCCAGCAGCTTCGGACAGGGGGCTGCCGGGGAGCTGTTTTTT. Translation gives CASSFGQGAAGELFF.

CDR3 DNA sequence: TGTGCCAGCAGTTTTGGGGGAGGGCCCTACGAGCAGTACTTC. It is translated as CASSFGGGPYEQYF. The rearrangement joins TRBV27 to TRBJ2-7; 7 positions match TRBD2. The CDR3 runs 14 residues. Per germline, CDR1 MNHEY and CDR2 SMNVEV (reference sequence). V dropped 3 bases and J dropped 2; count of bases not matched to a gene: 4.

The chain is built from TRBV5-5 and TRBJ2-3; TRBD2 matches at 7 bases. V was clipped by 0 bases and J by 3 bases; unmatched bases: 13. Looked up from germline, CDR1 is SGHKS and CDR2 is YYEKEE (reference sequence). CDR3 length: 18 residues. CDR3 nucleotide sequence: TGTGCCAGCAGCTTGGCCTTGACGTTTCGAGCGGGGACAGATACGCAGTATTTT. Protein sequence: CASSLALTFRAGTDTQYF.

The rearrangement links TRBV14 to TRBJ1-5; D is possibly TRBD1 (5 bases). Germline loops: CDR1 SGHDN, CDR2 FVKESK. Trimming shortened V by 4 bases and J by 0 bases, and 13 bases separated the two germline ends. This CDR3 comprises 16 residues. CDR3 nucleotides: TGTGCCAGCAGCCTCAGGACATCCGATAGCAATCAGCCCCAGCATTTT. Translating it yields CASSLRTSDSNQPQHF. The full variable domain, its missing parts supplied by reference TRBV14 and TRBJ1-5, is EAGVTQFPSHSVIEKGQTVTLRCDPISGHDNLYWYRRVMGKEIKFLLHFVKESKQDESGMPNNRFLAERTGGTYSTLKVQPAELEDSGVYFCASSLRTSDSNQPQHFGDGTRLSIL.

The CDR3 sequence is CASGQGVVGQYF. The DNA for the CDR3 is TGTGCCTCGGGACAGGGCGTTGTTGGGCAGTACTTC. The chain has TRBV30 and TRBJ2-7; 9 bases agree with TRBD1. There are 12 residues in the CDR3. V shed 7 bases, J shed 9 bases, and the junction held 10 bases outside the gene matches. Germline V gene sequence: CDR1 GTSNPN, CDR2 SVGIG (reference sequence).

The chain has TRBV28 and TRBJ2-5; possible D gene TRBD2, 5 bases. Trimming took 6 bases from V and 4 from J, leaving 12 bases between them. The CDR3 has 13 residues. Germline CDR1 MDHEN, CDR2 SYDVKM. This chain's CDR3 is CASRPGRGETQYF. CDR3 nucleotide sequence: TGTGCCAGCAGACCTGGTCGGGGAGAGACCCAGTACTTC.

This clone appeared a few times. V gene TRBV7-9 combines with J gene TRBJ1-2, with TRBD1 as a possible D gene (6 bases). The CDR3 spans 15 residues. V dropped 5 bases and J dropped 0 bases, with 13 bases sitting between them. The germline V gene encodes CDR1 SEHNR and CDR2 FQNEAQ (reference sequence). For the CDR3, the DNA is TGTGCCAGCAGCCCCGACAGGATTACTAACTATGGCTACACCTTC. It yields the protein CASSPDRITNYGYTF.

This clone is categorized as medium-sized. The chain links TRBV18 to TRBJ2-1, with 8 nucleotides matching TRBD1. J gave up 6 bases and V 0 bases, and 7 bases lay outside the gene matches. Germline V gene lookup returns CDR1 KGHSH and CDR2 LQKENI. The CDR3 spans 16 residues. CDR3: CASSPPLQGAPNEQFF. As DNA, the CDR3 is TGTGCCAGCTCACCACCCCTCCAGGGGGCCCCCAATGAGCAGTTCTTC.

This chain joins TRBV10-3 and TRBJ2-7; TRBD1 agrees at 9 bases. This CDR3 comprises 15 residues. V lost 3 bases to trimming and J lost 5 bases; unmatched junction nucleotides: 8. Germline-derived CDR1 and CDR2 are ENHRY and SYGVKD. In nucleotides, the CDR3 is TGTGCCATCAGTGACCCGAGGACAGGGGTCGACGAGCAGTACTTC. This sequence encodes CAISDPRTGVDEQYF.

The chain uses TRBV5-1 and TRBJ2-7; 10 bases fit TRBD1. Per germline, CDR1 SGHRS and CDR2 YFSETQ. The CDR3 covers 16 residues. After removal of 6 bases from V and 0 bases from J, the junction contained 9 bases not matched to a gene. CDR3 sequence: CASTSGTGVSSYEQYF. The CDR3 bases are TGCGCCAGCACCTCCGGGACAGGGGTTTCCTCCTACGAGCAGTACTTC.

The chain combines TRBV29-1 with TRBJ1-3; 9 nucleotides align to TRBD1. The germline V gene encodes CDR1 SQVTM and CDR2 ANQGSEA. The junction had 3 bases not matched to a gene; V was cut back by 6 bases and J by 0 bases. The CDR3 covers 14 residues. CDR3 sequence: CSVATGGSGNTIYF. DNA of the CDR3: TGCAGCGTCGCGACAGGGGGCTCTGGAAACACCATATATTTT.

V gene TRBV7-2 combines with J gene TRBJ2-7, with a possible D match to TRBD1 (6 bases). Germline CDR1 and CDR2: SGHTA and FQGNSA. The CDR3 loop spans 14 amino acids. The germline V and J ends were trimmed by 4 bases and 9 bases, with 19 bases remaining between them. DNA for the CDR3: TGTGCCAGCAGCTCCGGACAGTCACCTCGGGGGCAGTACTTC. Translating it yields CASSSGQSPRGQYF. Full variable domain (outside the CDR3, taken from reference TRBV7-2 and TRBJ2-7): GAGVSQSPSNKVTEKGKDVELRCDPISGHTALYWYRQSLGQGLEFLIYFQGNSAPDKSGLPSDRFSAERTGGSVSTLTIQRTQQEDSAVYLCASSSGQSPRGQYFGPGTRLTVT.

CDR3 nucleotide sequence: TGCGCCAGCAGCTTGGCCCTAGCGGGAGAATACAATGAGCAGTTCTTC. Residues: CASSLALAGEYNEQFF. V is TRBV5-1 and J is TRBJ2-1, with 10 positions matching TRBD2. This CDR3 is built from 16 residues. The J segment lost 4 bases and the V segment lost 0 bases, leaving 4 bases of the junction unmatched. Per the germline V gene, CDR1 is SGHRS and CDR2 is YFSETQ.

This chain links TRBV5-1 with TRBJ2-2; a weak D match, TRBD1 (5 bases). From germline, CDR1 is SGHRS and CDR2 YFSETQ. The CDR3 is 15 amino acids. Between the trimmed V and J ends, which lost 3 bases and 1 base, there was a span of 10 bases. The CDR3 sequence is CASSSQGQNTGELFF. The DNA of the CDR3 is TGCGCCAGCAGCTCCCAGGGCCAGAACACCGGGGAGCTGTTTTTT.

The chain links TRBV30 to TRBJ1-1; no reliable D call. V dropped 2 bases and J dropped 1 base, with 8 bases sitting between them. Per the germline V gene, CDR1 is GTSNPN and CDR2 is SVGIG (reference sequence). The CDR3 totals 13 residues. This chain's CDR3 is CAWSQYRNTEAFF. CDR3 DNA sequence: TGTGCCTGGAGTCAATACAGGAACACTGAAGCTTTCTTT.